These T cell receptor beta chains were read from a single sample in a study of T cells after yellow fever vaccination. TCRdb re-derived calls from the 5' RACE reads in MiXCR, one entry per CDR3 protein. The sample carries about 340,000 distinct CDR3 sequences, roughly an eighth recorded once. Here the sequenced sample was CD4+ T cells sorted from PBMCs, taken 15 days after the yellow fever booster vaccination. The receptors here all came from a man aged 18 to 29 who received the YFV17D yellow fever vaccine. CDR3s include the opening cysteine and the closing phenylalanine or tryptophan. D genes are given only for firm matches. Some rows mark clone size as missing; the rest say once, few, many or name a class of expanded clone.

TRBV6-5	NA	NA	13	TRBJ1-5	TGTGCCAGCTCATCTACTTCCTCGCAGCCCCAGCATTTT	CASSSTSSQPQHF
TRBV27	TRBD2	few	16	TRBJ2-2	TGTGCCAGCAGTTTATTTCCTAGCGGGAACACCGGGGAGCTGTTTTTT	CASSLFPSGNTGELFF
TRBV4-2	NA	NA	15	TRBJ1-4	TGTGCCAGCAGCCGGGTAGGACAGTCGAAAGAAAAACTGTTTTTT	CASSRVGQSKEKLFF
TRBV29-1	TRBD1	NA	16	TRBJ1-5	TGCAGCGTTGCAGGGGGCAACTCCTATAGCAATCAGCCCCAGCATTTT	CSVAGGNSYSNQPQHF
TRBV2	NA	NA	13	TRBJ1-2	TGTGCCAGCAGCCCCACAGGGAACCCCGGCTACACCTTC	CASSPTGNPGYTF
TRBV2	TRBD2	few	14	TRBJ2-5	TGTGCCAGCAGTGAAGGACTGGGGGGGGTGACCCAGTACTTC	CASSEGLGGVTQYF
TRBV4-3	NA	few	16	TRBJ2-3	TGCGCCAGCAGCCAAAATTTCGAAGGGGGGACAGATACGCAGTATTTT	CASSQNFEGGTDTQYF
TRBV7-2	TRBD1	few	15	TRBJ1-5	TGTGCCAGCAGCCTTTTTGGACAGGGTAATCAGCCCCAGCATTTT	CASSLFGQGNQPQHF
TRBV9	NA	few	15	TRBJ2-5	TGTGCCAGCACCTTAGCCGGGGAGCTCCAAGAGACCCAGTACTTC	CASTLAGELQETQYF
TRBV20-1	NA	many	15	TRBJ1-6	TGCAGTGCCAGGCCTCTGGGTGGCCGGAATTCACCCCTCCACTTT	CSARPLGGRNSPLHF
TRBV19	NA	NA	12	TRBJ2-2	TGTGCCAGTAAGCTCAACACCGGGGAGCTGTTTTTT	CASKLNTGELFF
TRBV5-1	NA	NA	13	TRBJ1-1	TGCGCCAGCAGCCTCACTTGGAACACTGAAGCTTTCTTT	CASSLTWNTEAFF
TRBV5-1	NA	many	14	TRBJ2-5	TGCGCCAGCAGCCCCGGCGACAGGCAAGAGACCCAGTACTTC	CASSPGDRQETQYF
TRBV6-6	TRBD2	few	14	TRBJ2-5	TGTGCCAGCAGCAAAGCGGGGGGTCAAGAGACCCAGTACTTC	CASSKAGGQETQYF
TRBV12-3/TRBV12-4	NA	many	13	TRBJ1-1	TGCGCCAGCAGCTTGCGGGTGAACACTGAAGCTTTCTTT	CASSLRVNTEAFF
TRBV6-2/TRBV6-3	NA	many	12	TRBJ1-6	TGTGCCAGCGCTACCCTTTATTCACCCCTCCACTTT	CASATLYSPLHF
TRBV7-8	TRBD2	many	14	TRBJ2-5	TGTGCCAGCAGCTTAGTGGGGGGGATGGAGACCCAGTACTTC	CASSLVGGMETQYF
TRBV12-3/TRBV12-4	NA	many	13	TRBJ1-2	TGTGCCAGCAGTTTTTCACAGTCGGCTGGCTACACCTTC	CASSFSQSAGYTF
TRBV7-2	NA	many	15	TRBJ2-7	TGTGCCAGCAGCTTAGTTGGGGGGCTATTCGACGAGCAGTACTTC	CASSLVGGLFDEQYF
TRBV3-1	TRBD2	NA	14	TRBJ2-5	TGTGCCAGCAGCCAAGCGGGGGGGGTTGAGACCCAGTACTTC	CASSQAGGVETQYF
TRBV4-2	NA	few	14	TRBJ1-5	TGTGCCAGCAGTTTAGAGGGGGTGGGTCAGCCCCAGCATTTT	CASSLEGVGQPQHF